These 10 T cell receptor beta chains originate from one sample sequenced in a study of glioma-infiltrating T cells (dated by TCRdb to between 2015 and 2016). Sequencing instrument: Illumina MiSeq. TCR alpha and beta CDR3 regions were amplified with the iRepertoire nested amplicon-rescue multiplex PCR (arm-PCR) platform from RNA. TCRdb cleaned the public reads at Q25 with fastp, built clones with MiXCR and kept in-frame beta chains. Rows matching on CDR3 protein sequence are summarized as one entry with the most common DNA and genes. This sample has tens of thousands of distinct CDR3 sequences in its table, and under 30% of those were observed once. 6.7% of the sample is held by the ten biggest clonotypes. The sequenced sample was glioma tissue, nonneoplastic brain tissue, or PBMCs (not recorded which). Receptor source: a human donor with low-grade glioma or glioblastoma, undergoing nonglioma brain surgery, or in good health (not recorded which).

This clonotype came up many times. The V gene is TRBV2, the J gene TRBJ1-6; D perhaps matches TRBD1 (5 bases). Trimming pared 11 bases from V and 11 bases from J, leaving 16 bases between. The germline CDR1 and CDR2 sequences are SNHLY and FYNNEI. This CDR3 has 12 residues. For the CDR3, the DNA is TGTGCCTCCAGGGTTGACTTAGCACCCCTCCACTTT. This encodes CASRVDLAPLHF.

V gene TRBV12-3 or TRBV12-4 combines with J gene TRBJ2-3; D perhaps matches TRBD2 (6 bases). This CDR3 is 15 amino acids long. Deletions cut 5 bases from V and 1 base from J, with 13 bases between. CDR3 residues: CASSLSGLGTDTQYF. As DNA, the CDR3 is TGTGCCAGCAGTCTCTCGGGACTCGGCACAGATACGCAGTATTTT.

V usage is TRBV5-1 and J usage is TRBJ2-3, with no clear D. V was clipped by 4 bases and J by 0 bases, with 15 bases between them. The CDR3 is 16 residues long. CDR1 SGHRS and CDR2 YFSETQ come from the germline V gene. The CDR3: CASSPTDGQSTDTQYF. The DNA of the CDR3 is TGCGCCAGCAGCCCAACGGACGGGCAAAGCACAGATACGCAGTATTTT. Supplemented by reference TRBV5-1 and TRBJ2-3, the full variable domain reads KAGVTQTPRYLIKTRGQQVTLSCSPISGHRSVSWYQQTPGQGLQFLFEYFSETQRNKGNFPGRFSGRQFSNSRSEMNVSTLELGDSALYLCASSPTDGQSTDTQYFGPGTRLTVL.

This clonotype showed up many times. The chain joins TRBV6-2 or TRBV6-3 to TRBJ1-2; 7 bases align to TRBD1. This CDR3 is built from 15 residues. CDR1 and CDR2 from the germline V gene are MNHEY and SVGEGT. V dropped 6 bases and J dropped 0; count of bases not matched to a gene: 7. In nucleotides, the CDR3 is TGTGCCAGCAGAGAATCGGACAGGCCTAACTATGGCTACACCTTC. Translation: CASRESDRPNYGYTF.

About this clonotype itself: A read error may explain this, as a much larger clone is one base away. This sequence joins TRBV5-4 and TRBJ2-5; 8 bases line up with TRBD1. V was clipped by 7 bases and J by 5 bases; unmatched bases: 10. CDR3 size: 14 residues. Germline assignment: CDR1 SGHNT and CDR2 YYREEE (reference sequence). DNA for the CDR3: TGTGCCAGCCGCCGGCAGGGGGCTCGGGAGACCCAGTACTTC. Its protein product is CASRRQGARETQYF.

This clonotype was seen only a few times. The V call is TRBV9, the J call TRBJ1-2; D is uncertain. The CDR3 extends over 12 amino acids. The germline CDR1 and CDR2 sequences are SGDLS and YYNGEE. V shed 1 base and J shed 7 bases, with 8 bases lying between them. The CDR3 loop is CASSVIGSGYTF. CDR3 coding DNA: TGTGCCAGCAGCGTAATAGGGAGTGGCTACACCTTC.

The sample holds many counts of this clonotype. The chain is built from TRBV20-1 and TRBJ1-4; D unresolved. The CDR3 covers 15 residues. V lost 1 base to trimming and J lost 6 bases, with 15 bases between them. The germline gives CDR1 DFQATT, CDR2 SNEGSKA (reference sequence). CDR3 in amino acids: CSARGLDVGHEKLFF. Written as DNA, the CDR3 is TGCAGTGCTAGAGGTTTGGACGTAGGCCATGAAAAACTGTTTTTT.

A note on this clonotype: Since a much larger clone is just one base distant, this may be a read error. A read error is likely, as this CDR3 ends without the conserved phenylalanine or tryptophan. The CDR3 sequence is CASSLGRAYQETQYS. In DNA form, the CDR3 reads TGTGCCAGCAGTTTGGGCAGAGCGTACCAAGAGACCCAGTACTCC. The genes are TRBV12-3 or TRBV12-4 and TRBJ2-5, with unresolved D. V lost 3 bases and J 0 bases, leaving 11 bases between the germline ends. The CDR3 extends over 15 amino acids.

In this sample, this clonotype turned up a few times. This sequence joins TRBV2 and TRBJ2-3; possibly TRBD2 for D (5 bases). The germline V gene encodes CDR1 SNHLY and CDR2 FYNNEI. V was pared by 3 bases and J by 3 bases, with 13 bases between. The CDR3 totals 15 residues. As DNA, the CDR3 is TGTGCCAGCAGTGACGAGGGAACTGGAACAGATACGCAGTATTTT. Protein product: CASSDEGTGTDTQYF.

Ten or more counts support this clonotype. This chain uses TRBV20-1 with TRBJ2-7; 7 bases are shared with TRBD1. V was clipped by 2 bases and J by 6 bases; unmatched bases: 4. The CDR3 covers 12 residues. Germline V CDR1 and CDR2: DFQATT, SNEGSKA (reference sequence). The CDR3 bases are TGCAGTGCTAGACAGGGGGATCGCGAGCAGTACTTC. It translates to CSARQGDREQYF.